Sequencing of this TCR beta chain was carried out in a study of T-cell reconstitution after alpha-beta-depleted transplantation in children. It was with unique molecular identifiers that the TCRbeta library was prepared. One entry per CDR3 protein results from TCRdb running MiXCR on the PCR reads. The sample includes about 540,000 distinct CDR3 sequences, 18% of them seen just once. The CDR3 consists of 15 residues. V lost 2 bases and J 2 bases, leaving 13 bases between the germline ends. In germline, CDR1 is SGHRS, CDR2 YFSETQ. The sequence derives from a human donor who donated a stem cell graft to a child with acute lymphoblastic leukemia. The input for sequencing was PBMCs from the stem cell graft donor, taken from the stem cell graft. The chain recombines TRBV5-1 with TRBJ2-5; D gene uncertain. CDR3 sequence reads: CASSFPVGTQETQYF. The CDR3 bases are TGCGCCAGCAGCTTCCCGGTGGGAACTCAAGAGACCCAGTACTTC.